This TCR beta chain was sequenced during a study of CD8+CD57+ T cells in acquired aplastic anemia. Findings and limits, study-wide: Roughly 28 was the count of CD8+ CDR3 sequences that patients shared with controls.

The template used for profiling TCR beta VDJ and CDR3 was genomic DNA. TCRdb reprocessed the reads via MiXCR and lists one record per CDR3 protein. The top ten hold 4% of the sample, which has hundreds of thousands of distinct CDR3 sequences, under 80% seen once. On this clonotype itself: What it recognizes is unknown. The DNA is omitted, as the CDR3 cannot be located on it reliably, and the CDR3 follows TCRdb's listing.

The germline V gene has CDR1 SGHDT and CDR2 YYEEEE. The CDR3 is 22 residues long, ends included. V usage is TRBV5-6 and J usage is TRBJ2-1; the table's TRBD1 call for D was not verified on the DNA. Sequencing was done on a sample of sorted CD4+, CD8+, or CD8+CD57+ T cells (not recorded which) from PBMCs. The TCR comes from a human donor in good health, serving as a control. CDR3 in amino acids: CASSLYICSALDEAGQYNEQFF.